The rows below give T cell receptor beta chains drawn from one sample of a study of identical twins. TCRdb re-called the 5' RACE reads with MiXCR, one entry per CDR3 protein. The table records under 300,000 distinct CDR3 sequences, 6.5% to 9.5% of them present only once. These sequences were also reported in another study, on yellow fever vaccine responses in identical twins.

Sequences were obtained from CD8+ T cells sorted from blood. The receptors originated from a woman between 18 and 29 years old in good health. Both conserved end residues are part of each CDR3. A D gene is named only where the DNA matches it firmly. Clone size is shown for a subset of rows, as once, few, many or a class of expanded clone.

TRBV7-8,few,TRBJ2-7,14,TRBD2,TGTGCCAGCGGTGGGGTAGCGGGACCCTACGAGCAGTACTTC,CASGGVAGPYEQYF
TRBV27,NA,TRBJ2-7,15,TRBD2,TGTGCCAGCGGGGAGGGACTAGCGCTTACCTACGAGCAGTACTTC,CASGEGLALTYEQYF
TRBV6-2/TRBV6-3,many,TRBJ2-1,17,TRBD1,TGTGCCAGCAGTTACCGATCGACAGGGGTGCTCTACAATGAGCAGTTCTTC,CASSYRSTGVLYNEQFF
TRBV27,few,TRBJ2-7,14,NA,TGTGCCAGCAGTTTCACACAGTACTCCTACGAGCAGTACTTC,CASSFTQYSYEQYF
TRBV5-5,few,TRBJ2-3,15,NA,TGTGCCAGCAGCTTCGACGGGGGCTCAGGAGATACGCAGTATTTT,CASSFDGGSGDTQYF
TRBV7-3,few,TRBJ2-1,13,NA,TGTGCCAGCAGCTCCGACACCTCCAATGAGCAGTTCTTC,CASSSDTSNEQFF
TRBV7-2,NA,TRBJ2-1,15,NA,TGTGCCAGCAGCTTAGACGCAGACCGGAGGTTTGAGCAGTTCTTC,CASSLDADRRFEQFF
TRBV12-3/TRBV12-4,many,TRBJ2-7,14,NA,TGTGCCAGCAGTCCCCAGGGGGGATCCTACGAGCAGTACTTC,CASSPQGGSYEQYF
TRBV7-9,few,TRBJ1-4,14,NA,TGTGCCAGCAGCCCGCCGGACGTAAATGAAAAACTGTTTTTT,CASSPPDVNEKLFF
TRBV12-3/TRBV12-4,NA,TRBJ2-7,16,TRBD2,TGTGCCAGCAGTTTAGCCGGACTAGCGGGGTCCTACGAGCAGTACTTC,CASSLAGLAGSYEQYF
TRBV7-9,NA,TRBJ1-4,17,NA,TGTGCCAGCAGCCCACGGGGTGCAGACGCAACTAATGAAAAACTGTTTTTT,CASSPRGADATNEKLFF
TRBV4-1,few,TRBJ2-7,15,TRBD1,TGCGCCAGCAGCCAAGAGGGACAGGGGGCGCAGGAGCAGTACTTC,CASSQEGQGAQEQYF
TRBV3-1,few,TRBJ2-7,17,NA,TGTGCCAGCAGCCAAGATGAAGCCGGAACTACCTCCTACGAGCAGTACTTC,CASSQDEAGTTSYEQYF
TRBV7-3,NA,TRBJ2-1,15,TRBD2,TGTGCCAGCAGCGCACTAGCGGGGGGGCTTAATGAGCAGTTCTTC,CASSALAGGLNEQFF
TRBV20-1,few,TRBJ1-5,15,NA,TGCAGTGCTAGAGATGGGAGGGCAGTCTATCAGCCCCAGCATTTT,CSARDGRAVYQPQHF
TRBV7-9,many,TRBJ1-2,16,NA,TGTGCCAGCAGCAATTCGACAGCACCCTCTAACTATGGCTACACCTTC,CASSNSTAPSNYGYTF
TRBV3-1,NA,TRBJ2-1,17,TRBD2,TGTGCCAGCAGCCAAGATTCAGCCGGCGGGGGTTTGAATGAGCAGTTCTTC,CASSQDSAGGGLNEQFF
TRBV19,few,TRBJ1-1,12,NA,TGTGCCAGTATCTACGGGAACACTGAAGCTTTCTTT,CASIYGNTEAFF
TRBV7-9,NA,TRBJ2-7,15,TRBD1,TGTGCCAGCAGCCACCCGGGACAGGGGGCTTACGAGCAGTACTTC,CASSHPGQGAYEQYF
TRBV4-3,few,TRBJ2-1,15,NA,TGCGCCAGCAGCCAAGATGGGGGGTCGCGCAATGAGCAGTTCTTC,CASSQDGGSRNEQFF
TRBV21-1,few,TRBJ1-6,15,NA,TGTGCCAGCAGCAAAGTCGGGGGGCGGGATTCACCCCTCCACTTT,CASSKVGGRDSPLHF
TRBV15,many,TRBJ2-3,15,NA,TGTGCCACCAGCAGGGGGGCGGGGGACGCAGATACGCAGTATTTT,CATSRGAGDADTQYF
TRBV11-2,many,TRBJ1-4,15,TRBD1,TGTGCCAGCAGCTTAGTAGGGGGCGCTAATGAAAAACTGTTTTTT,CASSLVGGANEKLFF
TRBV11-2,many,TRBJ1-1,14,NA,TGTGCCAGCAGCCCAACCCCGGGAGGCACTGAAGCTTTCTTT,CASSPTPGGTEAFF
TRBV4-2,NA,TRBJ2-7,15,TRBD2,TGTGCCAGCAGCCAAGTGGCGGGAGCCACCTACGAGCAGTACTTC,CASSQVAGATYEQYF
TRBV6-2/TRBV6-3,NA,TRBJ2-1,14,NA,TGTGCCAGCAGTAGGGGTGGCTCCGCCACTGAGCAGTTCTTC,CASSRGGSATEQFF
TRBV2,few,TRBJ2-3,13,NA,TGTGCCAGCTGGGGCAGCCACACAGATACGCAGTATTTT,CASWGSHTDTQYF
TRBV6-5,many,TRBJ2-7,14,NA,TGTGCCAGCAGTTACTCGGAGGAGGGGAGCGAGCAGTACTTC,CASSYSEEGSEQYF
TRBV7-8,many,TRBJ2-5,14,NA,TGTGCCAGCAGCTTACCAGGGTACCAAGAGACCCAGTACTTC,CASSLPGYQETQYF
TRBV25-1,many,TRBJ1-2,16,TRBD1,TGTGCCAGCAGTACTAACAGGGGGAGTTTGGACTATGGCTACACCTTC,CASSTNRGSLDYGYTF
TRBV7-9,many,TRBJ2-5,14,NA,TGTGCCAGCAGCTTAGCCGCCGGACAAGAGACCCAGTACTTC,CASSLAAGQETQYF
TRBV14,few,TRBJ2-1,15,TRBD1,TGTGCCAGCAGCCCGACAGGGGTCTCCTACAATGAGCAGTTCTTC,CASSPTGVSYNEQFF
TRBV7-9,few,TRBJ1-1,15,NA,TGTGCCAGCAGCTTAGCTGGGACGGCTGGCACTGAAGCTTTCTTT,CASSLAGTAGTEAFF
TRBV30,few,TRBJ2-1,15,NA,TGTGCCTGGAAGGAGGGGCCCAGCTCCTACAATGAGCAGTTCTTC,CAWKEGPSSYNEQFF
TRBV10-3,few,TRBJ2-1,13,NA,TGTGCCATCCGGGGGAGCTCCTACAATGAGCAGTTCTTC,CAIRGSSYNEQFF
TRBV7-9,few,TRBJ1-2,17,NA,TGTGCCAGCAGCCCGCCGATCACAGCACCGGCGGAGAGTGGCTACACCTTC,CASSPPITAPAESGYTF
TRBV9,many,TRBJ2-3,14,NA,TGTGCCAGCAGCGTAGCAGGCGACACAGATACGCAGTATTTT,CASSVAGDTDTQYF